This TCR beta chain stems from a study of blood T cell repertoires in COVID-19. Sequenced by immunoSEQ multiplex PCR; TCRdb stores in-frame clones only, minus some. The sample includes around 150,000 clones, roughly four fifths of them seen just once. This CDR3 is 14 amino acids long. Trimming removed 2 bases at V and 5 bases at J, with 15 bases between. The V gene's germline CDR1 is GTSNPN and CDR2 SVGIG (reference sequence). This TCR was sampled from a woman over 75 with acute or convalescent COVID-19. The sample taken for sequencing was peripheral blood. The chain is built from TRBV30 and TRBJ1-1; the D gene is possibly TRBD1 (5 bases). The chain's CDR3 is CAWSLTQGGTEAFF. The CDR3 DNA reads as TGTGCCTGGAGTTTAACCCAGGGTGGGACTGAAGCTTTCTTT.